This TCR beta chain appears in the sequencing data of a study of control samples from healthy donors and cancer patients. The CDR3 is 16 amino acids. V was pared by 4 bases and J by 1 base, with 14 bases between. Germline values: CDR1 MNHEY, CDR2 SVGAGI. Assay: immunoSEQ multiplex PCR; the TCRdb copy retains only in-frame clones and omits some. The table lists some 100,000 clones, 75% to 90% of them singletons, with approximately 8.3% in the top ten. The sample holds one count of this clone. The source material was blood. The chain is built from TRBV6-5 and TRBJ2-1; D assignment may be TRBD1 or TRBD2 (6 bases each). The receptor comes from a young man in good health. CDR3 sequence reads: CASSSRGPPSYNEQFF. CDR3 DNA: TGTGCCAGCAGTTCCCGGGGGCCTCCGTCCTACAATGAGCAGTTCTTC.